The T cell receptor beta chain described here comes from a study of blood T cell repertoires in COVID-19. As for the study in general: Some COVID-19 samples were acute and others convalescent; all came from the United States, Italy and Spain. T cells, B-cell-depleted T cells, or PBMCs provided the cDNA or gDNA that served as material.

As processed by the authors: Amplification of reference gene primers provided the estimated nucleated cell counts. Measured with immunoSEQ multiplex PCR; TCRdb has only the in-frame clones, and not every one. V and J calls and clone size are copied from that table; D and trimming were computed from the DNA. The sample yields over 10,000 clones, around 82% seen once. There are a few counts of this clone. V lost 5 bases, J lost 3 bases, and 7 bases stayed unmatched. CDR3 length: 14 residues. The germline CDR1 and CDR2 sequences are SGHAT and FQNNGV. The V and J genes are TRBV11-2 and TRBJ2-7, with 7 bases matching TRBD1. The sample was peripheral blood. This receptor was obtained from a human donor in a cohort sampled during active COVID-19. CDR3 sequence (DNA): TGTGCCAGCAGCCCTCTGACAGGGAACTACGAGCAGTACTTC. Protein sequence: CASSPLTGNYEQYF. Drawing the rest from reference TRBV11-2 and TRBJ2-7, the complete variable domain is EAGVAQSPRYKIIEKRQSVAFWCNPISGHATLYWYQQILGQGPKLLIQFQNNGVVDDSQLPKDRFSAERLKGVDSTLKIQPAKLEDSAVYLCASSPLTGNYEQYFGPGTRLTVT.